This T cell receptor beta chain was found in a study of shared clonotypes between healthy human individuals. Over several immunoSEQ plates, each subset's genomic DNA was distributed in even portions. Ten immunoSEQ deep assay plates were used by the authors to sequence unsorted PBMC DNA. TCRdb's copy holds only in-frame clones and misses some; the assay was immunoSEQ multiplex PCR. The table records a few hundred thousand clones, around 80% of them present only once. General study findings and limits: Sampling covered nothing but blood. Tissue TCR repertoires likely differ from those found in blood.

Notes on this clone: Antigen unknown.

The ends were cut back, 5 bases at V and 2 bases at J, with 15 bases in the middle. Germline V CDR1 and CDR2: SGHTA, FQGNSA. The CDR3 is 15 residues long. The sequence derives from a woman aged 40 to 50 in good health. Some clones in this sample may be carry-over from other donors' samples. The source material was PBMCs. The J gene is TRBJ2-5, the V gene TRBV7-2, with D possibly matching TRBD1 (7 bases). CDR3 amino acids: CASSRRTGGQETQYF. CDR3 coding DNA: TGTGCCAGCAGCCGCCGGACAGGAGGGCAAGAGACCCAGTACTTC.